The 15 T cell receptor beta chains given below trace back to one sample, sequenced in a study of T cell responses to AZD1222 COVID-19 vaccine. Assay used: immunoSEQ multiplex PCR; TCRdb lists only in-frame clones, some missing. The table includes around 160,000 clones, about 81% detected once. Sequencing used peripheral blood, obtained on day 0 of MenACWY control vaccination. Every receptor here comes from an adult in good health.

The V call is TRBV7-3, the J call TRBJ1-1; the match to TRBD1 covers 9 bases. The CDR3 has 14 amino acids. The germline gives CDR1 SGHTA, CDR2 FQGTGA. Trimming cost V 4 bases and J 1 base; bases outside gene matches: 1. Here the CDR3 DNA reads TGTGCCAGCAGCTCACAGGGGGCGAACACTGAAGCTTTCTTT. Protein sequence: CASSSQGANTEAFF.

CDR3 coding DNA: TGTGCCAGCAGCTTCGACAGTACCTATGGCTACACCTTC. Protein: CASSFDSTYGYTF. The chain joins TRBV5-5 to TRBJ1-2; D is possibly TRBD1 (5 bases). Germline V lookup: CDR1 SGHKS, CDR2 YYEKEE (reference sequence). This CDR3 comprises 13 residues. V lost 2 bases to trimming and J lost 4 bases, with 9 bases between them.

Written as DNA, the CDR3 is TGTGCCAGCAGTTATGAGGTGACAGGGTTCTATGGCTACACCTTC. Its protein product is CASSYEVTGFYGYTF. The chain couples TRBV6-6 to TRBJ1-2; 7 bases are a match to TRBD1. The length of the CDR3 is 15 residues. Unmatched junction bases numbered 8, after V lost 3 bases and J lost 4 bases. CDR1 and CDR2 from the germline V gene are MNHNY and SVGAGI (reference sequence).

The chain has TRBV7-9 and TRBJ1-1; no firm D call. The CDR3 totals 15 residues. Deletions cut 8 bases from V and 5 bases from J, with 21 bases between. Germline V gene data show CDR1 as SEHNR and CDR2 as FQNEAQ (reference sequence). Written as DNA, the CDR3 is TGTGCCAGCCCACCTCTGGCCGCTCTTGGGACTGAAGCTTTCTTT. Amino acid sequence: CASPPLAALGTEAFF.

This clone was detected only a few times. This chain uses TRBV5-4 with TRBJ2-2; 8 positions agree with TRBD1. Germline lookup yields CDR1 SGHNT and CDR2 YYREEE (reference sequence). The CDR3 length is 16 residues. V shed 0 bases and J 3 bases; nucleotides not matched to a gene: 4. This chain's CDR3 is CASSLAPGGDTGELFF. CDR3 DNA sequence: TGTGCCAGCAGCTTGGCCCCAGGGGGCGACACCGGGGAGCTGTTTTTT.

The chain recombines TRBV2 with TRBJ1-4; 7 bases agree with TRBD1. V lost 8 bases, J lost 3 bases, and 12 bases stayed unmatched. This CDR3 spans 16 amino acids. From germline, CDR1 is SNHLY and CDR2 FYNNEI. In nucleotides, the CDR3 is TGTGCCAGCGGCGGAGTGACAGGGCACCCTAATGAAAAACTGTTTTTT. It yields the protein CASGGVTGHPNEKLFF. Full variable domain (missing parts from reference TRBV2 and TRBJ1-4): EPEVTQTPSHQVTQMGQEVILRCVPISNHLYFYWYRQILGQKVEFLVSFYNNEISEKSEIFDDQFSVERPDGSNFTLKIRSTKLEDSAMYFCASGGVTGHPNEKLFFGSGTQLSVL.

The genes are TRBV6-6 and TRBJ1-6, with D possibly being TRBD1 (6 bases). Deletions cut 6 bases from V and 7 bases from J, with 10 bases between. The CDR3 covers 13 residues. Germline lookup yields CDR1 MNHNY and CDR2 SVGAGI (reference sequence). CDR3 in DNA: TGTGCCAGCAGCGGGGGACAAAATTCACCCCTCCACTTT. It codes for CASSGGQNSPLHF.

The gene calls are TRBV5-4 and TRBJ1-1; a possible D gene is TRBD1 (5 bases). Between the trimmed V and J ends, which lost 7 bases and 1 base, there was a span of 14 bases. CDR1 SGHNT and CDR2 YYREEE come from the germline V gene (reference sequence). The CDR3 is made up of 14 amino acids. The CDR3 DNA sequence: TGTGCCAGCCGTCGGGGCGCTGGGAACACTGAAGCTTTCTTT. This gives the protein CASRRGAGNTEAFF.

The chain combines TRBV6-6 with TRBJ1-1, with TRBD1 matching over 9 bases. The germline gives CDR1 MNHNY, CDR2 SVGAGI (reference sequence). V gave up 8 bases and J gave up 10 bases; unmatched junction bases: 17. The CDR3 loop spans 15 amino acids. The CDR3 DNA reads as TGTGCCAGCCACCTCCGGGACAGGGACGCCGAGGGAGCTTTCTTT. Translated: CASHLRDRDAEGAFF.

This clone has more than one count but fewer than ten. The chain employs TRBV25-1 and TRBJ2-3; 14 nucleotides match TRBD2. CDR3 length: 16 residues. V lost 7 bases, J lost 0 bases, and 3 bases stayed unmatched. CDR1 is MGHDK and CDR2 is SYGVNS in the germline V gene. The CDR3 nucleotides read TGTGCCAGCACCGGGACTAGCGGGGGAAGCACAGATACGCAGTATTTT. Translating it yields CASTGTSGGSTDTQYF.

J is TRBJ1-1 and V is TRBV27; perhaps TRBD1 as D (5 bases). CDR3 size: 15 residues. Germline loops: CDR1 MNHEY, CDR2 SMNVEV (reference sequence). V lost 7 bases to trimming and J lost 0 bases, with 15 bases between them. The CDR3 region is CASKSGRGMNTEAFF. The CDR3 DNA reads TGTGCCAGCAAGTCAGGGAGGGGCATGAACACTGAAGCTTTCTTT.

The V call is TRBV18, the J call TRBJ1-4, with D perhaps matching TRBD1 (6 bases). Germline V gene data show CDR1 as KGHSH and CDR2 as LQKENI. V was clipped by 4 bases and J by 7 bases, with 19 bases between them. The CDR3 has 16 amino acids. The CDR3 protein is CASSLTGPQGGEKLFF. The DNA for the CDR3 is TGTGCCAGCTCACTTACGGGTCCACAGGGAGGTGAAAAACTGTTTTTT.

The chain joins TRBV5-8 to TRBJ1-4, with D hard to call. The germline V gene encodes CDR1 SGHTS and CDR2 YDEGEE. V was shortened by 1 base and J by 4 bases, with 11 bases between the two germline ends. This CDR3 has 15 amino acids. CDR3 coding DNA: TGTGCCAGCAGCTTGTCGCGGCGGAATAATGAAAAACTGTTTTTT. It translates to CASSLSRRNNEKLFF.

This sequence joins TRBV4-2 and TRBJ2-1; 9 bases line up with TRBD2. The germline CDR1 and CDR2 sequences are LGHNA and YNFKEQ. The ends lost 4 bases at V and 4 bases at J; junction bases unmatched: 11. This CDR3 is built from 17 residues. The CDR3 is CASSLLGGGAGYNEQFF. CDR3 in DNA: TGTGCCAGCAGCCTTCTGGGCGGGGGGGCCGGGTACAATGAGCAGTTCTTC.

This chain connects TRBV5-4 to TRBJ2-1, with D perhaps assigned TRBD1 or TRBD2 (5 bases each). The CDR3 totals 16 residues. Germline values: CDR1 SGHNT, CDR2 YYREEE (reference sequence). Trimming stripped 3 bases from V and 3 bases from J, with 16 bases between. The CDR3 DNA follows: TGTGCCAGCAGCTGGGACCCCTCTAGTCTCTACAATGAGCAGTTCTTC. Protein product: CASSWDPSSLYNEQFF.